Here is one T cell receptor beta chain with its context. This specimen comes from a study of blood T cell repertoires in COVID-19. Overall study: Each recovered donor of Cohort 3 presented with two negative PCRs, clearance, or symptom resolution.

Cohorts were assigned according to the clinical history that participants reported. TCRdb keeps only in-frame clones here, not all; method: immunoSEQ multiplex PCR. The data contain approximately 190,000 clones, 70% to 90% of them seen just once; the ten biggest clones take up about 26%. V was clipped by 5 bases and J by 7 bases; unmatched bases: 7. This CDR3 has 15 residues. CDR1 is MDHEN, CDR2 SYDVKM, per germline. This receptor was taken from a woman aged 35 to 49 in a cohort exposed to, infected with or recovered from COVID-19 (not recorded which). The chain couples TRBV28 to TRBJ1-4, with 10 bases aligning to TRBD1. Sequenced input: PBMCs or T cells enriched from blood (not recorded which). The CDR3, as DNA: TGTGCCAGCAGTACCCGGACAGGGGGATCTGAAAAACTGTTTTTT. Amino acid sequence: CASSTRTGGSEKLFF.